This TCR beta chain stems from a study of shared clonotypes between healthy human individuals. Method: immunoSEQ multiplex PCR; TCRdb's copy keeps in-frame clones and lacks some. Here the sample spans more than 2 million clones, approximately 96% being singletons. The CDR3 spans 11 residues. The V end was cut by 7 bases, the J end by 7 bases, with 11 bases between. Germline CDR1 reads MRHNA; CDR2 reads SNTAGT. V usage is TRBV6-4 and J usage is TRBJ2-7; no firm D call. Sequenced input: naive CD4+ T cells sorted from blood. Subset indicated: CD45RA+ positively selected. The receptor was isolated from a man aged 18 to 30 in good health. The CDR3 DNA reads TGTGCCAGCACCAACGTGGGGGAGCAGTACTTC. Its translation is CASTNVGEQYF.